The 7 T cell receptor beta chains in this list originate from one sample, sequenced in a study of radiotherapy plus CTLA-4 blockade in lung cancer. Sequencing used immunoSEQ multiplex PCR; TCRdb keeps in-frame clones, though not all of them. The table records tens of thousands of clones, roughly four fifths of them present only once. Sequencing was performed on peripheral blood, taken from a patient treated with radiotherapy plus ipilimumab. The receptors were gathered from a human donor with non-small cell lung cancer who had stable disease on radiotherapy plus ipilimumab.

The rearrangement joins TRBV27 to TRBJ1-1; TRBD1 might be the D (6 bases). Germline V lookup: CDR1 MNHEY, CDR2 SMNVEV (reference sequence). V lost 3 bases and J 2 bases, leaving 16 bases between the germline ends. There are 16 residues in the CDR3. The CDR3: CASSFRKTGLNTEAFF. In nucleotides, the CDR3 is TGTGCCAGCAGTTTCCGGAAGACAGGACTAAACACTGAAGCTTTCTTT.

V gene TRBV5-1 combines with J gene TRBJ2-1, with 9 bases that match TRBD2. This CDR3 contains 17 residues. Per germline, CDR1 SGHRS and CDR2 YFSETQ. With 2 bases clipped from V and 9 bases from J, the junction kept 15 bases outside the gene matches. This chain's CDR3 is CASSFQAGGPSTREQFF. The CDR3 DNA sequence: TGCGCCAGCAGCTTCCAAGCGGGGGGACCCTCCACGCGTGAGCAGTTCTTC. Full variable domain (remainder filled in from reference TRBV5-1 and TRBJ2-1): KAGVTQTPRYLIKTRGQQVTLSCSPISGHRSVSWYQQTPGQGLQFLFEYFSETQRNKGNFPGRFSGRQFSNSRSEMNVSTLELGDSALYLCASSFQAGGPSTREQFFGPGTRLTVL.

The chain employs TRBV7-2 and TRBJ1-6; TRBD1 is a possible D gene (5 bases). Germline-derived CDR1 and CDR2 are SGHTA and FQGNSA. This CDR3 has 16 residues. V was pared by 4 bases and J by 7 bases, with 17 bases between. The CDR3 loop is CASSSYGWGRNSPLHF. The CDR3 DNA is TGTGCCAGCAGCTCTTACGGGTGGGGGAGGAATTCACCCCTCCACTTT.

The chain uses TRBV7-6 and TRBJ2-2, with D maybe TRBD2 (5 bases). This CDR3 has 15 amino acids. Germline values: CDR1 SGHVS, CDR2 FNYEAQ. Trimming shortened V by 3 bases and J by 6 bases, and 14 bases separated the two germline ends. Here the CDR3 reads CASSLQREFSGELFF. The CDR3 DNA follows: TGTGCCAGCAGCTTGCAGAGGGAGTTCTCCGGGGAGCTGTTTTTT.

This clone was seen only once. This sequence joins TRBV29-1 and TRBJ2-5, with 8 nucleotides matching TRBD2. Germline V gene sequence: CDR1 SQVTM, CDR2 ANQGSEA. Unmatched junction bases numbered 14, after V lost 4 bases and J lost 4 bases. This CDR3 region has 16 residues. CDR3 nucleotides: TGCAGCGTTGGCCAGACGAGGGGGACTAGGGGAGAGACCCAGTACTTC. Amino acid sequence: CSVGQTRGTRGETQYF.

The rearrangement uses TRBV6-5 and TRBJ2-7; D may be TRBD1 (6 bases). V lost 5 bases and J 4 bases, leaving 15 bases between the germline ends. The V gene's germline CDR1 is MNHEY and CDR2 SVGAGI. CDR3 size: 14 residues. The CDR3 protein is CASSPSLQGYEQYF. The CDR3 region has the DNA TGTGCCAGCAGTCCATCGCTACAGGGATACGAGCAGTACTTC.

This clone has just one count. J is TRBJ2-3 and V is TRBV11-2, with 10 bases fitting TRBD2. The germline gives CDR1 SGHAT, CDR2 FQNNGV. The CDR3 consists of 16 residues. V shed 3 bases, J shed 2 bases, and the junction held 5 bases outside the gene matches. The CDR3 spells CASSLQAGGPTDTQYF. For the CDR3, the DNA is TGTGCCAGCAGCTTGCAAGCGGGGGGGCCCACAGATACGCAGTATTTT.